The sequence of this T cell receptor beta chain was determined in a study of blood T cell repertoires in COVID-19. Authors' methods: Estimation of nucleated cell counts was performed using reference gene primer amplification. Profiling relied on immunoSEQ multiplex PCR, and the TCRdb table lists in-frame clones only, not all of them. The D gene and trimming were derived from the DNA, and the V and J assignments and clone size from that table. The table lists about 92,000 clones, roughly 87% of them singletons. Trimming took 5 bases from V and 2 from J; bases not matched to a gene: 5. The V gene's germline CDR1 is SGHVS and CDR2 FQNEAQ. This CDR3 is 14 amino acids long.

This sequence originates from a woman aged 60 to 75 with COVID-19, enrolled during active disease. The J gene is TRBJ2-5, the V gene TRBV7-8, with 7 bases fitting TRBD1. The sample consisted of peripheral blood. CDR3 DNA: TGTGCCAGCAGCCCGGACAGGAGACAAGAGACCCAGTACTTC. Amino acids: CASSPDRRQETQYF.